This T cell receptor (beta chain) was identified during a study of cytomegalovirus exposure and HLA in healthy donors. Germline CDR1 is SGDLS and CDR2 is YYNGEE. CDR3 length equals 15 residues. V gave up 0 bases and J gave up 3 bases, with 13 bases separating them. The study ran its PCR with 60 Vbeta and 13 Jbeta primers. Method: immunoSEQ multiplex PCR; TCRdb's copy keeps in-frame clones and lacks some. Of about 120,000 clones in the sample, about 70% are singletons; the top ten hold more than 2%. The sequenced material came from PBMCs. The chain is built from TRBV9 and TRBJ2-7; a weak D match, TRBD1 (6 bases). This sequence was found in a human donor in good health. The CDR3 here is CASSVGQTGFYEQYF. The CDR3 DNA reads TGTGCCAGCAGCGTAGGACAAACAGGGTTCTACGAGCAGTACTTC. The full variable domain, in which reference TRBV9 and TRBJ2-7 provide the parts outside the CDR3, is DSGVTQTPKHLITATGQRVTLRCSPRSGDLSVYWYQQSLDQGLQFLIQYYNGEERAKGNILERFSAQQFPDLHSELNLSSLELGDSALYFCASSVGQTGFYEQYFGPGTRLTVT.